The clone carrying this T cell receptor beta chain was counted at least ten times. Its antigen is not identified. A modified ARM-PCR protocol with three rounds of nested PCR amplified TCRbeta. TCRdb redid the calling of the multiplex PCR reads with MiXCR, one entry per CDR3 protein. The sample shows about 50,000 distinct CDR3 sequences, 74% of them seen only once. Germline lookup yields CDR1 KGHDR and CDR2 SFDVKD. This CDR3 spans 15 amino acids. Losses at the gene ends were 4 bases for V and 4 bases for J; bases not matched to a gene: 7. No cell sorting was done before RNA was extracted from the tissue. Distant lung tissue was collected more than 3 cm away from the tumor edge. This specimen comes from a study of tumor and adjacent non-tumor tissue in lung cancer. Study-level information: Patients comprised over 9 adenocarcinoma, a couple of squamous cell carcinoma and 1 small cell lung cancer. Stage I to III disease affected ten to eleven men and roughly five women aged roughly 30 to 76. Study-level results: In normal lung, the top 100 clones were significantly more dominant than in tumor. TCR diversity was significantly greater in tumor than normal lung tissue.

V is TRBV24-1 and J is TRBJ2-3, with 7 positions matching TRBD1. This clonotype was sampled from a woman in her sixties with non-small cell lung cancer. What was sequenced was distant non-tumor lung tissue. CDR3 sequence (DNA): TGTGCCACCAGTGACCCTAGACAGGGTTCAGATACGCAGTATTTT. Translation gives CATSDPRQGSDTQYF.